What follows are 17 T cell receptor beta chains derived from one specimen sequenced in a study of long-term antiretroviral therapy in people with HIV. Sequencing relied on immunoSEQ assay v3.0, run at survey level. This table comes from immunoSEQ multiplex PCR, and its TCRdb copy is limited to in-frame clones, with some not included. This repertoire shows roughly 40,000 clones, 94% found once; its top ten account for approximately 2%. The sample was unsorted PBMCs, taken around 9 years after starting antiretroviral therapy. The receptors originated from a man aged 25 to 40 with HIV.

This sequence joins TRBV5-6 and TRBJ2-2; TRBD2 matches 10 bases. Germline CDR1 reads SGHDT; CDR2 reads YYEEEE. This CDR3 comprises 16 residues. Trimming took 5 bases from V and 2 from J; bases not matched to a gene: 6. CDR3 protein: CASRLAGELNTGELFF. The CDR3 nucleotides read TGTGCCAGCAGGCTAGCGGGGGAACTAAACACCGGGGAGCTGTTTTTT.

The CDR3 bases are TGTGCCAGCAGCTTTTCCACTGGGACAGAACTCTTTCGGGCTTTCTTT. It codes for CASSFSTGTELFRAFF. The chain recombines TRBV5-6 with TRBJ1-1; TRBD1 aligns across 7 bases. The CDR3 loop spans 16 amino acids. Germline-derived CDR1 and CDR2 are SGHDT and YYEEEE. The junction had 18 bases not matched to a gene; V was cut back by 2 bases and J by 11 bases. Variable domain in full (rest from reference TRBV5-6 and TRBJ1-1): DAGVTQSPTHLIKTRGQQVTLRCSPKSGHDTVSWYQQALGQGPQFIFQYYEEEERQRGNFPDRFSGHQFPNYSSELNVNALLLGDSALYLCASSFSTGTELFRAFFGQGTRLTVV.

The rearrangement links TRBV28 to TRBJ2-1, with 7 bases identical to TRBD2. Germline V gene sequence: CDR1 MDHEN, CDR2 SYDVKM. The CDR3 length is 16 residues. V dropped 6 bases and J dropped 5; count of bases not matched to a gene: 13. CDR3 sequence: CASSPPGWSGDNEQFF. CDR3 bases: TGTGCCAGCAGCCCGCCAGGGTGGAGCGGGGACAATGAGCAGTTCTTC.

The chain joins TRBV5-1 to TRBJ2-1, with 11 bases identical to TRBD1. This CDR3 spans 15 amino acids. Trimming cost V 5 bases and J 4 bases; bases outside gene matches: 5. In germline, CDR1 is SGHRS, CDR2 YFSETQ. CDR3 nucleotides: TGCGCCAGCAGTTCCGGGACAGGGGGTTACAATGAGCAGTTCTTC. Translated, it gives CASSSGTGGYNEQFF.

The CDR3 region is CSVARTGDEQFF. In DNA form, the CDR3 reads TGCAGCGTTGCTCGGACAGGCGATGAGCAGTTCTTC. The V gene is TRBV29-1, the J gene TRBJ2-1, with 7 bases identical to TRBD1. The CDR3 has 12 residues. Germline loops: CDR1 SQVTM, CDR2 ANQGSEA. Trimming took 4 bases from V and 8 from J; bases not matched to a gene: 5.

V is TRBV10-3 and J is TRBJ1-1; D gene uncertain. V lost 4 bases and J lost 0, with 9 bases in between. This CDR3 comprises 14 residues. In germline, CDR1 is ENHRY, CDR2 SYGVKD. CDR3 DNA: TGTGCCATCAGTGCTAGCGGATTGAACACTGAAGCTTTCTTT. Amino acid sequence: CAISASGLNTEAFF.

J is TRBJ2-7 and V is TRBV18; 7 bases line up with TRBD1. The germline CDR1 and CDR2 sequences are KGHSH and LQKENI. The V and J ends lost 3 bases and 4 bases, in that order; junction bases with no gene match: 6. This CDR3 comprises 14 residues. CDR3 residues: CASSPDRNGYEQYF. In DNA form, the CDR3 reads TGTGCCAGCTCACCGGACAGGAATGGGTACGAGCAGTACTTC.

This clone was detected only once. One end of the junction varies from germline; a read error may be responsible. The V call is TRBV7-7, the J call TRBJ1-1; unclear D gene. Germline V CDR1 and CDR2: SSHAT, FNYEAQ (reference sequence). This CDR3 is 13 amino acids long. This chain's CDR3 is CASSLDTNTEAFF. CDR3 bases: TGTGCTAGCAGCTTAGACACGAACACTGAAGCTTTCTTT.

The V gene is TRBV5-6, the J gene TRBJ2-3; 10 nucleotides agree with TRBD2. V lost 4 bases to trimming and J lost 1 base; unmatched junction nucleotides: 15. This CDR3 is built from 19 residues. The germline V gene has CDR1 SGHDT and CDR2 YYEEEE. The CDR3, as DNA: TGTGCCAGCAGCGCCGGGGCTAGCGGGGGATTCGACCGCACAGATACGCAGTATTTT. Translating gives CASSAGASGGFDRTDTQYF. Full variable domain (missing parts from reference TRBV5-6 and TRBJ2-3): DAGVTQSPTHLIKTRGQQVTLRCSPKSGHDTVSWYQQALGQGPQFIFQYYEEEERQRGNFPDRFSGHQFPNYSSELNVNALLLGDSALYLCASSAGASGGFDRTDTQYFGPGTRLTVL.

This chain links TRBV7-9 with TRBJ1-2; no firm D call. V lost 1 base and J 5 bases, leaving 8 bases between the germline ends. The CDR3 runs 13 residues. Germline V gene data show CDR1 as SEHNR and CDR2 as FQNEAQ (reference sequence). CDR3 bases: TGTGCCAGCAGCTTAGAAAGCTTTTATGGCTACACCTTC. As protein: CASSLESFYGYTF. The full variable domain, its missing parts supplied by reference TRBV7-9 and TRBJ1-2, is DTGVSQNPRHKITKRGQNVTFRCDPISEHNRLYWYRQTLGQGPEFLTYFQNEAQLEKSRLLSDRFSAERPKGSFSTLEIQRTEQGDSAMYLCASSLESFYGYTFGSGTRLTVV.

The chain is built from TRBV5-1 and TRBJ1-6; D ambiguous. The CDR3 length is 14 residues. Germline values: CDR1 SGHRS, CDR2 YFSETQ. Trimming stripped 5 bases from V and 7 bases from J, with 13 bases between. CDR3 bases: TGCGCCAGCAGGGTGGAGGGTTACAATTCACCCCTCCACTTT. Amino acid sequence: CASRVEGYNSPLHF.

This chain connects TRBV18 to TRBJ2-3, with 8 positions matching TRBD1. V trimming: 6 bases; J trimming: 4 bases; junction bases outside the gene matches: 18. CDR1 KGHSH and CDR2 LQKENI come from the germline V gene. The CDR3 runs 18 residues. CDR3 bases: TGTGCCAGCTCTTCCGGACAGGGCCCTAGAAGAGCCGCAGATACGCAGTATTTT. This codes for CASSSGQGPRRAADTQYF.

The rearrangement uses TRBV5-1 and TRBJ2-5, with 14 bases lining up with TRBD2. CDR3 length: 16 residues. Germline V gene data show CDR1 as SGHRS and CDR2 as YFSETQ. After removal of 4 bases from V and 2 bases from J, the junction contained 4 bases not matched to a gene. Here the CDR3 reads CASSLGLAGGQETQYF. In nucleotides, the CDR3 is TGCGCCAGCAGCCTTGGACTAGCGGGGGGACAAGAGACCCAGTACTTC.

This clone was observed once. This sequence joins TRBV28 and TRBJ1-3; D uncertain. Between the trimmed V and J ends, which lost 2 bases and 0 bases, there was a span of 8 bases. The V gene's germline CDR1 is MDHEN and CDR2 SYDVKM. This CDR3 is built from 15 residues. The CDR3: CASSLQPSSGNTIYF. CDR3 DNA: TGTGCCAGCAGTTTACAGCCCTCCTCTGGAAACACCATATATTTT.

The chain joins TRBV4-2 to TRBJ2-3, with D unclear. CDR1 and CDR2 (germline): LGHNA, YNFKEQ. The CDR3 is made up of 15 amino acids. Trimming left V 1 base short and J 2 bases short, with 10 bases between. The DNA of the CDR3 is TGTGCCAGCAGCCAAGCCGACTGGGCCACAGATACGCAGTATTTT. Translation gives CASSQADWATDTQYF.

The chain joins TRBV7-2 to TRBJ1-2; 9 nucleotides match TRBD1. The V gene's germline CDR1 is SGHTA and CDR2 FQGNSA. The CDR3 is 14 residues long. The junction had 7 bases not matched to a gene; V was cut back by 5 bases and J by 6 bases. DNA for the CDR3: TGTGCCAGCAGCCTGCTAGGGACAGGGAATGGCTACACCTTC. Translation: CASSLLGTGNGYTF.

This chain joins TRBV29-1 and TRBJ2-3; TRBD2 agrees at 9 bases. J lost 7 bases, V lost 6 bases, and 8 bases had no gene match. Germline V lookup: CDR1 SQVTM, CDR2 ANQGSEA. This CDR3 region has 13 residues. The CDR3 here is CSVVAGDTNTQYF. The CDR3 nucleotides read TGCAGCGTCGTAGCGGGGGACACGAATACGCAGTATTTT.